The T cell receptor (beta chain) described here comes from a study of blood T cell repertoires in COVID-19. Study summary: In each case, the material was cDNA or gDNA derived from T cells, B-cell-depleted T cells, or PBMCs.

The repertoire was sequenced with immunoSEQ multiplex PCR; TCRdb's copy has only in-frame clones and lacks some. The profile shows over 35,000 clones, just over 85% of them singletons. The CDR3 sequence is 15 residues long. Trimming left V 3 bases short and J 1 base short, with 16 bases between. Germline V gives CDR1 DFQATT, CDR2 SNEGSKA (reference sequence). Input material: peripheral blood. This TCR came from a man in his sixties with active COVID-19. The V and J genes are TRBV20-1 and TRBJ2-7; D ambiguous. CDR3 bases: TGCAGTGCTAGTCCCCCCGGGTCTCTTTCCTACGAGCAGTACTTC. It specifies CSASPPGSLSYEQYF.